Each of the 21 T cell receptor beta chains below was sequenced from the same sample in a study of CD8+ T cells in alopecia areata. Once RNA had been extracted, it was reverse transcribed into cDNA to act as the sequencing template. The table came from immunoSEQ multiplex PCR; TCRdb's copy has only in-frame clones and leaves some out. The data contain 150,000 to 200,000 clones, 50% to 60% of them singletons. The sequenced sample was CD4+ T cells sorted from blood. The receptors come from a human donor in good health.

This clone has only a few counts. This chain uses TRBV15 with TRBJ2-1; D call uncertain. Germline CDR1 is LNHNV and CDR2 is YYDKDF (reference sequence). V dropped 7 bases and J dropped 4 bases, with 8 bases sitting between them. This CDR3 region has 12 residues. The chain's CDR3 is CATIGAYNEQFF. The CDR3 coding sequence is TGTGCCACCATCGGCGCGTACAATGAGCAGTTCTTC.

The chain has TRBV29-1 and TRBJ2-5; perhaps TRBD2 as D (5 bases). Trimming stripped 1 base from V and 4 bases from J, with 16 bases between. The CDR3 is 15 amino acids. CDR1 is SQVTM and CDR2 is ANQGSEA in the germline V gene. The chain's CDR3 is CSVEVRTPLGETQYF. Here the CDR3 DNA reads TGCAGCGTTGAAGTAAGGACTCCCTTAGGAGAGACCCAGTACTTC.

CDR3 coding DNA: TGTGCCAGCAGCCGATTTAGCGGGAGCACCTTTGCAGAGACCCAGTACTTC. Protein: CASSRFSGSTFAETQYF. The chain combines TRBV7-9 with TRBJ2-5, with TRBD2 matching 9 bases. The CDR3 length is 17 residues. CDR1 is SEHNR, CDR2 FQNEAQ, per germline (reference sequence). V trimming: 5 bases; J trimming: 4 bases; junction bases outside the gene matches: 14.

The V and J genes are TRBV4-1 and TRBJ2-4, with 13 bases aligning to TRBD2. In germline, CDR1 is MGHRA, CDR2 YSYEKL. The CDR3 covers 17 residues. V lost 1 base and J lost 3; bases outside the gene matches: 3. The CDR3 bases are TGCGCCAGCAGCCAAGTAGGGACTAGCGGGGTCAAAAACATTCAGTACTTC. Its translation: CASSQVGTSGVKNIQYF.

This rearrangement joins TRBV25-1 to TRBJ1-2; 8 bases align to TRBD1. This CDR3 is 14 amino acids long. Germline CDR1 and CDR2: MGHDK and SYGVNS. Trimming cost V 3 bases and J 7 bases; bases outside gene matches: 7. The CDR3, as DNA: TGTGCCAGCAGTGAGACAGGGGTGAACGCTGGCTACACCTTC. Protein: CASSETGVNAGYTF.

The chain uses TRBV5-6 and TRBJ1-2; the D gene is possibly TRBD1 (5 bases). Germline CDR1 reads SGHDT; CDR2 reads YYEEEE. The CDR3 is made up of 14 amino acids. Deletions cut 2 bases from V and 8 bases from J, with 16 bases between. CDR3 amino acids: CASSFGPDMGGYTF. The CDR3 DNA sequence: TGTGCCAGCAGCTTCGGCCCGGACATGGGGGGCTACACCTTC.

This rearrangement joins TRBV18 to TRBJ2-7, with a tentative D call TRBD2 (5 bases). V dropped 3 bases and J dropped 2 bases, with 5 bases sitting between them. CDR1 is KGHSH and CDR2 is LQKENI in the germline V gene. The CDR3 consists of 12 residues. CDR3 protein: CASSPGAYEQYF. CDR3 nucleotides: TGTGCCAGCTCACCCGGGGCCTACGAGCAGTACTTC.

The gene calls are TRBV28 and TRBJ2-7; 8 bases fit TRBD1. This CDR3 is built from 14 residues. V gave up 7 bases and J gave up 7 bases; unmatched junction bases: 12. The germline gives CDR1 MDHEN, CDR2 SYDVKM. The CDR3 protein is CASTGGSSNREQYF. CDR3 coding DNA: TGTGCCAGCACAGGGGGCAGCTCAAATAGAGAGCAGTACTTC.

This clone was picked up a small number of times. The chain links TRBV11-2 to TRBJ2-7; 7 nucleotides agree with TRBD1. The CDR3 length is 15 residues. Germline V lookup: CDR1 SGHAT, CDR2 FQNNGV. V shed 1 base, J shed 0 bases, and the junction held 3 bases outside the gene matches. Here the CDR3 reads CASSLVPGGSYEQYF. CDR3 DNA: TGTGCCAGCAGCTTAGTGCCAGGGGGCTCCTACGAGCAGTACTTC.

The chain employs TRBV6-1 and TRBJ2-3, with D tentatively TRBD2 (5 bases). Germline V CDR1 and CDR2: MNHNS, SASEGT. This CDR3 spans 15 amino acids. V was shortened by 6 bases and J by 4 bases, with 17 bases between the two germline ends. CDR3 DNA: TGTGCCAGCAGCAGCTCCGCAACTAGAGCAGATACGCAGTATTTT. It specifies CASSSSATRADTQYF.

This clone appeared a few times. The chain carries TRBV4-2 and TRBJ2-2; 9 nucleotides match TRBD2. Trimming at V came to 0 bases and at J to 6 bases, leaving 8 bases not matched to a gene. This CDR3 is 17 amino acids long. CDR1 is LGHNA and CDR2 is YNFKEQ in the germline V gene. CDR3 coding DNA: TGTGCCAGCAGCCAAGAGGTAGCGGGAGTAAGCGCCGGGGAGCTGTTTTTT. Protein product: CASSQEVAGVSAGELFF.

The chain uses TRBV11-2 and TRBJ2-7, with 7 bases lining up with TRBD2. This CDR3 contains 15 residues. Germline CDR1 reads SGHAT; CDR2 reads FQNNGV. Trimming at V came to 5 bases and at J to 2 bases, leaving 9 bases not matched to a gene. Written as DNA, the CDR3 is TGTGCCAGCAGCACCCCTAGCGGAACAACCTACGAGCAGTACTTC. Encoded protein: CASSTPSGTTYEQYF.

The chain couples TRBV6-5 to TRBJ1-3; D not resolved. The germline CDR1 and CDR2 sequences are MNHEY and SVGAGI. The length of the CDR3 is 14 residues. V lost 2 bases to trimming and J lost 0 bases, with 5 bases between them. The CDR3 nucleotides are TGTGCCAGCAGTTACGGAGACTCTGGAAACACCATATATTTT. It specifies CASSYGDSGNTIYF.

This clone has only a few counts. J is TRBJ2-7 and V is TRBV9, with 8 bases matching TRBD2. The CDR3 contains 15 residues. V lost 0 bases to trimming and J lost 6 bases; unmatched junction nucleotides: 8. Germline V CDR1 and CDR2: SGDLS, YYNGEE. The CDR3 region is CASSVEGREESEQYF. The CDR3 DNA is TGTGCCAGCAGCGTAGAGGGGCGGGAGGAATCCGAGCAGTACTTC.

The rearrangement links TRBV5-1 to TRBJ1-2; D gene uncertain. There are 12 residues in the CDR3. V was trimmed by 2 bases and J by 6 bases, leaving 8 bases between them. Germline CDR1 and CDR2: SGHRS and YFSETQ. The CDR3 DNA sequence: TGCGCCAGCAGCTTCTCCGAGGATGGCTACACCTTC. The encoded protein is CASSFSEDGYTF.

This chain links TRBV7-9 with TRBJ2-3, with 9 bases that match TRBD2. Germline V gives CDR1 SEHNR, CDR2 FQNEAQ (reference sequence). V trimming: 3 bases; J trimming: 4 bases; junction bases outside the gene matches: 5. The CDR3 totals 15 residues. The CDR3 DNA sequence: TGTGCCAGCAGCTTGACTAGCGGTGGTGCAGATACGCAGTATTTT. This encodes CASSLTSGGADTQYF.

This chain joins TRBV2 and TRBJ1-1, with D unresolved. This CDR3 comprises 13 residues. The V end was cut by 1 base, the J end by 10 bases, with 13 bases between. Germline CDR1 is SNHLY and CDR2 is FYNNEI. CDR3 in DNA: TGTGCCAGCAGTGAAGTTCGGGTAGCGGGAGCTTTCTTT. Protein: CASSEVRVAGAFF.

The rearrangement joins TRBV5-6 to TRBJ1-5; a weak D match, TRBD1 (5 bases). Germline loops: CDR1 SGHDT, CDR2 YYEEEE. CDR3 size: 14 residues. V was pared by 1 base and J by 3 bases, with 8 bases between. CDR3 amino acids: CASSLTGPNQPQHF. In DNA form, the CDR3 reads TGTGCCAGCAGCTTGACAGGCCCCAATCAGCCCCAGCATTTT.

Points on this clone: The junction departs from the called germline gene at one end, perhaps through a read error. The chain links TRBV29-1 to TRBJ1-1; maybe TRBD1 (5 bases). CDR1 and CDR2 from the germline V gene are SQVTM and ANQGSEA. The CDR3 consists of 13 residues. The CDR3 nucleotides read TGCAGCATTGATCGGGGGGTAGGCACTGAAGCTTTCTTT. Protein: CSIDRGVGTEAFF.

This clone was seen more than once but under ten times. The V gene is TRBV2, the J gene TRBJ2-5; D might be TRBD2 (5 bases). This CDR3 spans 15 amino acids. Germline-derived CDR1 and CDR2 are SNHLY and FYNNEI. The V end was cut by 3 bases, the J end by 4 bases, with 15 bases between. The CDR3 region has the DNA TGTGCCAGCAGTGATCTGATAGGGAGAGGAGAGACCCAGTACTTC. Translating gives CASSDLIGRGETQYF.

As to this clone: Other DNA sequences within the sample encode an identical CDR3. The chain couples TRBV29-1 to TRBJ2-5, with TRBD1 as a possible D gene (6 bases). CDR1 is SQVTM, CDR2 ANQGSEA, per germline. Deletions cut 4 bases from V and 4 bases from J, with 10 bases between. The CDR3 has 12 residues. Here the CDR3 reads CSVVWGPETQYF. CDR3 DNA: TGCAGCGTTGTTTGGGGGCCAGAGACCCAGTACTTC.